Listed below are T cell receptor beta chains from one sample, sequenced in a study of cytomegalovirus exposure and HLA in healthy donors. Clones were sequenced by immunoSEQ multiplex PCR, and TCRdb holds only the in-frame ones, with some missing. This table has 150,000 to 200,000 clones, approximately 86% appearing once. The sample comprised PBMCs. All receptors derive from a woman between 18 and 30 years old in good health and CMV-seronegative. Each CDR3 is given with its conserved first and last residue. Each record gives: D gene, J gene, clone size, V gene, CDR3 protein, CDR3 DNA. The D gene is left open where the match is weak. Clone size is not always given. Where it is, it says once, few, many or a class for expanded clones.

.	TRBJ2-7	.	TRBV19	CASSIAHGKRVPYEQYF	TGTGCCAGTAGTATAGCTCACGGAAAGCGGGTACCCTACGAGCAGTACTTC
.	TRBJ2-3	.	TRBV19	CASSIGTRGTDTQYF	TGTGCCAGTAGTATAGGGACAAGGGGCACAGATACGCAGTATTTT
.	TRBJ2-7	.	TRBV28	CASSRGTRSSYEQYF	TGTGCCAGCAGTCGCGGGACCCGGAGCTCCTACGAGCAGTACTTC
TRBD1	TRBJ1-2	.	TRBV5-4	CASSSPGGNGYTF	TGTGCCAGCAGCTCTCCAGGGGGCAATGGCTACACCTTC
.	TRBJ2-1	.	TRBV11-2	CASSLDHPGNNEQFF	TGTGCCAGCAGCTTAGATCATCCAGGTAACAATGAGCAGTTCTTC
.	TRBJ1-5	few	TRBV6-1	CATVGPVNQPQHF	TGTGCCACCGTGGGGCCAGTGAATCAGCCCCAGCATTTT
.	TRBJ2-7	.	TRBV5-4	CASSSDVGAEEQYF	TGTGCCAGCAGCTCGGACGTAGGGGCGGAGGAGCAGTACTTC
TRBD2	TRBJ2-1	.	TRBV18	CASSPGRTSGGNEQFF	TGTGCCAGCTCACCCGGGAGGACTAGCGGGGGAAATGAGCAGTTCTTC
.	TRBJ1-2	.	TRBV5-4	CASSLGTLPSYGYTF	TGTGCCAGCAGCTTGGGGACACTCCCCTCCTATGGCTACACCTTC
TRBD1	TRBJ1-2	once	TRBV27	CASSLRTGGIYGYTF	TGTGCCAGCAGTTTACGGACAGGGGGGATCTATGGCTACACCTTC
TRBD2	TRBJ2-1	few	TRBV6-5	CASSPTGGGYNEQFF	TGTGCCAGCAGTCCGACGGGGGGTGGATACAATGAGCAGTTCTTC
TRBD1	TRBJ1-1	.	TRBV6-6	CASSYSDRGLTEAFF	TGTGCCAGCAGTTATTCCGACAGGGGGCTTACTGAAGCTTTCTTT
.	TRBJ1-1	.	TRBV18	CASSPPEGAYTEAFF	TGTGCCAGCTCACCACCGGAGGGCGCGTACACTGAAGCTTTCTTT
.	TRBJ2-5	few	TRBV7-3	CASSLDGETQYF	TGTGCCAGCAGCTTAGACGGGGAGACCCAGTACTTC
.	TRBJ2-7	once	TRBV11-2	CASSDPRRANSYEQYF	TGTGCCAGCAGCGACCCAAGGAGAGCAAACTCCTACGAGCAGTACTTC
.	TRBJ2-1	.	TRBV2	CASSEALRGHRSYNEQFF	TGTGCCAGCAGTGAAGCGCTTCGAGGCCACCGATCCTACAATGAGCAGTTCTTC
.	TRBJ2-7	.	TRBV9	CASSDRTGVEQYF	TGTGCCAGCAGCGATCGGACGGGGGTGGAGCAGTACTTC
.	TRBJ1-1	.	TRBV13	CASSWDFTEAFF	TGTGCCAGCAGCTGGGACTTCACTGAAGCTTTCTTT
.	TRBJ2-5	.	TRBV5-6	CASSRQTGMGEQYF	TGTGCCAGCAGCCGGCAGACAGGAATGGGGGAGCAGTACTTC
.	TRBJ1-1	.	TRBV5-1	CASSPTGVLRRALGNTEAFF	TGCGCCAGCAGCCCTACGGGAGTCCTCAGGAGAGCGTTGGGCAACACTGAAGCTTTCTTT
TRBD2	TRBJ2-5	.	TRBV10-3	CAIRETPGGISGTQYF	TGTGCCATCAGGGAGACGCCGGGGGGGATTAGCGGGACCCAGTACTTC
TRBD1	TRBJ1-2	.	TRBV9	CASSGAPTGGTYGYTF	TGTGCCAGCAGCGGAGCACCTACAGGGGGCACCTATGGCTACACCTTC
.	TRBJ1-4	.	TRBV6-5	CASSFQGSANEKLFF	TGTGCCAGCAGTTTCCAGGGGTCGGCTAATGAAAAACTGTTTTTT
TRBD1	TRBJ1-5	.	TRBV6-1	CASKSGTGGNQPQHF	TGTGCCAGCAAATCCGGGACAGGGGGGAATCAGCCCCAGCATTTT
.	TRBJ1-2	.	TRBV11-3	CASSLVTGYGYTF	TGTGCCAGCAGCTTAGTAACAGGCTATGGCTACACCTTC
TRBD2	TRBJ2-2	.	TRBV19	CASSIGLLAGNTGELFF	TGTGCCAGTAGTATAGGTTTGCTAGCGGGAAACACCGGGGAGCTGTTTTTT
TRBD2	TRBJ2-5	.	TRBV29-1	CSVAHGGAGETQYF	TGCAGCGTCGCTCACGGGGGGGCGGGGGAGACCCAGTACTTC
TRBD2	TRBJ2-7	.	TRBV2	CASQGLALSSYEQYF	TGTGCCAGTCAGGGACTAGCGTTGAGCTCCTACGAGCAGTACTTC